Following are 4 T cell receptor beta chains from one sample sequenced in a study of immune evolution from preneoplasia to lung adenocarcinoma (dated by TCRdb to the early 2020s). Libraries were made using the immunoSEQ multiplex PCR assay. What TCRdb holds here is the immuneACCESS table cut down to in-frame rearrangements. Part of the clones is not present; checked against another copy, under half of the missing clones reflect an unresolved V gene, and the others are unexplained. This sample has approximately 5,400 clones in its table, and 75% to 90% of those were observed once. The ten largest make up 2.5% to 4% of the sample. Sequenced input: FFPE invasive lung adenocarcinoma tissue. The cell subset or site tag for this specimen amounts to: frankly invasive lung adenocarcinoma (ADC). These receptor sequences come from a person over 45 with lung adenocarcinoma.

The rearrangement joins TRBV18 to TRBJ1-4; D not resolved. Per the germline V gene, CDR1 is KGHSH and CDR2 is LQKENI. Trimming removed 3 bases from V and 3 bases from J, with 11 bases in between. CDR3 length equals 15 residues. CDR3 nucleotides: TGTGCCAGCTCACCCCAAAGAGCCTCTAATGAAAAACTGTTTTTT. Amino acids: CASSPQRASNEKLFF.

The chain joins TRBV11-2 to TRBJ2-5; D is uncertain. V lost 3 bases and J lost 5, with 7 bases in between. Germline lookup yields CDR1 SGHAT and CDR2 FQNNGV. The CDR3 runs 12 residues. This CDR3 is CASSLRVETQYF. CDR3 coding DNA: TGTGCCAGCAGCTTGAGAGTGGAGACCCAGTACTTC.

The J gene is TRBJ1-5, the V gene TRBV19; 8 bases are shared with TRBD1. The CDR3 has 14 amino acids. The J segment lost 6 bases and the V segment lost 6 bases, leaving 7 bases of the junction unmatched. CDR1 is LNHDA and CDR2 is SQIVND in the germline V gene (reference sequence). CDR3 DNA: TGTGCCAGTAGGGCTCAGGGGGCAAGTCAGCCCCAGCATTTT. This translates into CASRAQGASQPQHF.

This chain uses TRBV9 with TRBJ1-4; possibly TRBD1 for D (5 bases). Germline CDR1 is SGDLS and CDR2 is YYNGEE. The CDR3 consists of 15 residues. The V gene lost 0 bases and the J gene lost 0 bases, with 6 bases spanning the gap. This CDR3 reads CASSVGQTTNEKLFF. CDR3 bases: TGTGCCAGCAGCGTAGGACAGACAACTAATGAAAAACTGTTTTTT.